The 19 T cell receptor beta chains below all came from one sample that was sequenced in a study of tumor-infiltrating lymphocytes in localized non-small cell lung cancer. The assay was immunoSEQ multiplex PCR, and TCRdb's table has in-frame clones only and misses some. The sample contains some 30,000 clones, over 75% of which appear only once. The sample taken for sequencing was lung tumor tissue. These receptors originate from a human donor with non-small cell lung cancer.

CDR3 sequence reads: CASSLMENQPQHF. The CDR3 DNA sequence: TGTGCCAGCAGCTTAATGGAGAATCAGCCCCAGCATTTT. The genes are TRBV7-2 and TRBJ1-5; D not resolved. The CDR3 is made up of 13 amino acids. Germline V gene lookup returns CDR1 SGHTA and CDR2 FQGNSA. The ends were cut back, 2 bases at V and 4 bases at J, with 6 bases in the middle.

This chain uses TRBV19 with TRBJ2-6, with 7 nucleotides matching TRBD1. Germline loops: CDR1 LNHDA, CDR2 SQIVND (reference sequence). V gave up 7 bases and J gave up 2 bases; unmatched junction bases: 2. The CDR3 has 14 amino acids. The DNA of the CDR3 is TGTGCCAGTAAAACAGGGGCTGGGGCCAACGTCCTGACTTTC. Amino acid sequence: CASKTGAGANVLTF.

This clone has only one observation. V gene TRBV29-1 combines with J gene TRBJ1-1; no firm D call. The CDR3 covers 10 residues. Trimming cost V 6 bases and J 0 bases, with 2 bases left between them. Germline loops: CDR1 SQVTM, CDR2 ANQGSEA. The CDR3 nucleotides read TGCAGCGTACTGAACACTGAAGCTTTCTTT. This encodes CSVLNTEAFF.

J is TRBJ2-7 and V is TRBV6-5; 11 bases line up with TRBD1. The CDR3 consists of 15 residues. The V gene's germline CDR1 is MNHEY and CDR2 SVGAGI. V lost 2 bases to trimming and J lost 6 bases; unmatched junction nucleotides: 6. The CDR3 here is CASSYPRTGGGEQYF. In nucleotides, the CDR3 is TGTGCCAGCAGTTACCCCCGGACAGGGGGCGGCGAGCAGTACTTC.

This chain connects TRBV5-5 to TRBJ2-7, with a tentative D call TRBD1 (5 bases). This CDR3 has 15 amino acids. V was cut by 0 bases and J by 0 bases, with 10 bases left in between. Per the germline V gene, CDR1 is SGHKS and CDR2 is YYEKEE (reference sequence). The CDR3 DNA follows: TGTGCCAGCAGCTTGGAAATAGGGGCCTCCTACGAGCAGTACTTC. Residues: CASSLEIGASYEQYF.

The chain employs TRBV5-6 and TRBJ2-5; 11 nucleotides align to TRBD1. The DNA end lines up better with TRBJ2-7; the J call may be wrong. This CDR3 spans 15 amino acids. Germline V gene sequence: CDR1 SGHDT, CDR2 YYEEEE. The DNA of the CDR3 is TGTGCCAGCAGCGCCGGGACAGGGGGTTCCTACGAGCAGTACTTC. Its translation: CASSAGTGGSYEQYF.

The J gene is TRBJ1-5, the V gene TRBV6-1, with no clear D. This CDR3 has 15 residues. CDR1 MNHNS and CDR2 SASEGT come from the germline V gene. Trimming pared 3 bases from V and 5 bases from J, leaving 14 bases between. CDR3 sequence (DNA): TGTGCCAGCAGTGAGTCCTGGCAGACCCATCAGCCCCAGCATTTT. This translates into CASSESWQTHQPQHF.

This chain joins TRBV10-3 and TRBJ1-5; no clear D gene. Germline assignment: CDR1 ENHRY and CDR2 SYGVKD. V gave up 3 bases and J gave up 2 bases, with 14 bases separating them. The CDR3 extends over 16 amino acids. CDR3 nucleotides: TGTGCCATCAGTGACAAAACAGTAGGCCGCAATCAGCCCCAGCATTTT. The encoded protein is CAISDKTVGRNQPQHF.

This clone has only one observation. V and J are TRBV11-3 and TRBJ2-1, with 8 nucleotides matching TRBD1. CDR1 is SGHNT and CDR2 is YENEEA in the germline V gene. The CDR3 has 16 amino acids. With V trimmed by 1 base and J by 7 bases, 9 bases remained unmatched. CDR3 residues: CASSLGRTGRRNEQFF. The CDR3 coding sequence is TGTGCCAGCAGCTTAGGGAGGACAGGGCGGAGGAATGAGCAGTTCTTC.

The V gene is TRBV5-4, the J gene TRBJ2-2; D gene ambiguous. V lost 4 bases to trimming and J lost 0 bases, with 10 bases between them. This CDR3 contains 15 residues. Per germline, CDR1 SGHNT and CDR2 YYREEE (reference sequence). The CDR3 sequence: CASSLPGPNTGELFF. CDR3 coding DNA: TGTGCCAGCAGCCTGCCCGGACCGAACACCGGGGAGCTGTTTTTT.

V gene TRBV14 combines with J gene TRBJ2-5, with D perhaps TRBD1 (6 bases). V shed 6 bases and J shed 5 bases, with 19 bases lying between them. The germline gives CDR1 SGHDN, CDR2 FVKESK. The CDR3 length is 15 residues. The CDR3 DNA follows: TGTGCCAGCAGTCACCTGAGCAGGGGAGAGGAGACCCAGTACTTC. It translates to CASSHLSRGEETQYF. The whole variable domain, filled in from reference TRBV14 and TRBJ2-5, reads EAGVTQFPSHSVIEKGQTVTLRCDPISGHDNLYWYRRVMGKEIKFLLHFVKESKQDESGMPNNRFLAERTGGTYSTLKVQPAELEDSGVYFCASSHLSRGEETQYFGPGTRLLVL.

The chain combines TRBV19 with TRBJ2-2; tentatively, D is TRBD1 or TRBD2 (5 bases each). The length of the CDR3 is 14 residues. CDR1 and CDR2 (germline): LNHDA, SQIVND (reference sequence). Trimming pared 10 bases from V and 2 bases from J, leaving 14 bases between. CDR3 in amino acids: CATTGTENTGELFF. CDR3 DNA sequence: TGTGCCACCACCGGGACGGAAAACACCGGGGAGCTGTTTTTT.

The chain has TRBV9 and TRBJ2-7; 8 bases align to TRBD2. The CDR3 consists of 15 residues. The ends lost 0 bases at V and 6 bases at J; junction bases unmatched: 8. Per germline, CDR1 SGDLS and CDR2 YYNGEE. CDR3 sequence reads: CASSVGLGGAFEQYF. CDR3 DNA: TGTGCCAGCAGCGTAGGCCTCGGGGGGGCTTTCGAGCAGTACTTC. The variable domain in full, completed from reference TRBV9 and TRBJ2-7, reads DSGVTQTPKHLITATGQRVTLRCSPRSGDLSVYWYQQSLDQGLQFLIQYYNGEERAKGNILERFSAQQFPDLHSELNLSSLELGDSALYFCASSVGLGGAFEQYFGPGTRLTVT.

The V and J genes are TRBV7-6 and TRBJ2-5; 14 nucleotides agree with TRBD2. J was trimmed by 2 bases and V by 3 bases; bases with no gene match: 5. Germline V CDR1 and CDR2: SGHVS, FNYEAQ. The length of the CDR3 is 17 residues. CDR3 bases: TGTGCCAGCAGCTTCGGTGGACTAGCGGGGGGACAAGAGACCCAGTACTTC. The encoded protein is CASSFGGLAGGQETQYF.

The chain couples TRBV11-2 to TRBJ2-1; D ambiguous. With 2 bases removed from V and 8 bases from J, the gap between germline ends came to 16 bases. The CDR3 loop spans 15 amino acids. Germline assignment: CDR1 SGHAT and CDR2 FQNNGV. The CDR3 is CASSLIRRSFHEQFF. In DNA, the CDR3 is TGTGCCAGCAGCTTAATCCGCCGCAGTTTCCATGAGCAGTTCTTC.

The chain carries TRBV5-5 and TRBJ2-5; 9 bases fit TRBD2. V trimming: 2 bases; J trimming: 2 bases; junction bases outside the gene matches: 7. The CDR3 is 16 amino acids. The V gene's germline CDR1 is SGHKS and CDR2 YYEKEE (reference sequence). The CDR3 region has the DNA TGTGCCAGCAGCTTTGGCGGGAGGGGCGAGCAAGAGACCCAGTACTTC. Protein sequence: CASSFGGRGEQETQYF. Variable domain in full (rest from reference TRBV5-5 and TRBJ2-5): DAGVTQSPTHLIKTRGQQVTLRCSPISGHKSVSWYQQVLGQGPQFIFQYYEKEERGRGNFPDRFSARQFPNYSSELNVNALLLGDSALYLCASSFGGRGEQETQYFGPGTRLLVL.

The chain couples TRBV6-5 to TRBJ2-7; D is tentatively TRBD1 or TRBD2 (5 bases each). V gave up 5 bases and J gave up 2 bases, with 16 bases separating them. This CDR3 is 15 amino acids long. Germline V lookup: CDR1 MNHEY, CDR2 SVGAGI. CDR3 loop: CASSLLRGDPYEQYF. CDR3 coding DNA: TGTGCCAGCAGTCTACTTAGAGGGGATCCCTACGAGCAGTACTTC.

The chain joins TRBV7-2 to TRBJ2-5; tentatively, D is TRBD1 (5 bases). The germline gives CDR1 SGHTA, CDR2 FQGNSA. Trimming left V 5 bases short and J 1 base short, with 17 bases between. The CDR3 covers 16 residues. DNA for the CDR3: TGTGCCAGCAGCCCCAGAATCGACAGATTCCAAGAGACCCAGTACTTC. Residues: CASSPRIDRFQETQYF.

The chain recombines TRBV2 with TRBJ2-5; D is possibly TRBD1 (5 bases). This CDR3 is 15 amino acids long. V was trimmed by 10 bases and J by 1 base, leaving 19 bases between them. Germline V lookup: CDR1 SNHLY, CDR2 FYNNEI. The CDR3 protein is CAIKENRYSQETQYF. CDR3 nucleotides: TGTGCCATCAAAGAAAACAGGTACTCCCAAGAGACCCAGTACTTC.